This T cell receptor (beta chain) was found in a study of blood T cell repertoires in COVID-19. The protocol was immunoSEQ multiplex PCR, while the TCRdb copy is restricted to in-frame clones and leaves out a portion. The sample holds about 410,000 clones; around 89% are singletons and the top ten take 1.5% to 1.7%. V shed 1 base and J shed 3 bases, with 13 bases lying between them. Germline V gene lookup returns CDR1 SGHNT and CDR2 YYREEE (reference sequence). The CDR3 has 15 amino acids. While infection was still active, Seattle patients were enrolled and then followed longitudinally. Sequenced sample: peripheral blood. This TCR derives from a woman aged 40 to 55 with COVID-19, enrolled during active disease. This chain joins TRBV5-4 and TRBJ1-2; possible D gene TRBD1, 6 bases. The DNA for the CDR3 is TGTGCCAGCAGCTTGTTTGGGACACCCCACTATGGCTACACCTTC. Residues: CASSLFGTPHYGYTF.